This TCR beta chain was sequenced in a study of beta chain features in type 1 diabetes. Overall study: Cell yields, gender and age were comparable in patients and healthy donors.

CD4+ naive, central memory, regulatory and stem cell-like memory cells were sorted via CD45RO/CCR7/CD25/CD127/CD95/CD27. Reverse transcribing all isolated RNA meant expressed TCRB transcripts were sequenced. Libraries were prepared by immunoSEQ multiplex PCR; TCRdb keeps only in-frame clonotypes and omits some of them. The table has about 350,000 clones, around a fifth seen once. The CDR3 spans 16 residues. Material for sequencing was naive CD4+ T cells from blood. V is TRBV21-1 and J is TRBJ2-7; the table assigns TRBD2, which was not confirmed against the DNA. TRBV21-1 is flagged as a pseudogene. The TCR originated in a woman between 18 and 29 years old in good health. This CDR3 reads CASSKVVRDFLYEQYF. The DNA of the CDR3 is TGTGCCAGCAGCAAAGTGGTGAGGGACTTCCTCTACGAGCAGTACTTC.